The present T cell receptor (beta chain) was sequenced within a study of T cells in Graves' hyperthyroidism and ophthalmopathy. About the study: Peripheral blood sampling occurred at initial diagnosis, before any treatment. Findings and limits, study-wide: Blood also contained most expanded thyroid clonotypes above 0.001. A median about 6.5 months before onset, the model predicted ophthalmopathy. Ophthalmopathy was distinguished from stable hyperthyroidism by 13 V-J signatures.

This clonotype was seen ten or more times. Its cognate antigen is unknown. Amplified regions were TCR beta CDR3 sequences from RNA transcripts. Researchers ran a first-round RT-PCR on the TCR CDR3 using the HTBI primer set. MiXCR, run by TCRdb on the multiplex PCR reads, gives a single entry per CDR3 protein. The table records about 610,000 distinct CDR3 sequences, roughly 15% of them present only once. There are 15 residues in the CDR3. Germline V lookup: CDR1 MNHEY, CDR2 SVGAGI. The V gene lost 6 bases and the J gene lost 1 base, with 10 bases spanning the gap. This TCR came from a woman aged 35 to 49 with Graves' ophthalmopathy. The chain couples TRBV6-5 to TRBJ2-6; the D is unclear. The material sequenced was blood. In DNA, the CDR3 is TGTGCCAGCAGACTCGCCACGTCTGGGGCCAACGTCCTGACTTTC. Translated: CASRLATSGANVLTF.